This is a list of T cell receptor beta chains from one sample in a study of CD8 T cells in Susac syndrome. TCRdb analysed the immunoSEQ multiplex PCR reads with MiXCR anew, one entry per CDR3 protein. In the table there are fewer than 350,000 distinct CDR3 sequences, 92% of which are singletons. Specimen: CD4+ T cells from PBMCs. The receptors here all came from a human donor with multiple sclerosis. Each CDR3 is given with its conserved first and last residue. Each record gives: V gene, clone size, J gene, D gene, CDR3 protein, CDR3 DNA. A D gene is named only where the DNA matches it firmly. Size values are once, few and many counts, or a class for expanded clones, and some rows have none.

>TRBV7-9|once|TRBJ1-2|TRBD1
CASSPRDRLIF
TGTGCCAGCAGCCCCCGGGACAGACTCATCTTC
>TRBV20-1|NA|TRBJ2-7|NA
CSARSPGVYEQYF
TGCAGTGCTAGATCCCCAGGGGTCTACGAGCAGTACTTC
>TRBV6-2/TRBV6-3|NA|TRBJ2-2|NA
CASSRTPHTGELFF
TGTGCCAGCAGTCGGACACCTCACACCGGGGAGCTGTTTTTT
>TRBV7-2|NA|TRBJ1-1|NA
CASTRASRNTEAFF
TGTGCCAGCACTCGGGCGAGTAGAAACACTGAAGCTTTCTTT
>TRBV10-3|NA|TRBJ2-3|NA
CAISESGSVTDTQYF
TGTGCCATCAGTGAGTCGGGATCCGTCACAGATACGCAGTATTTT
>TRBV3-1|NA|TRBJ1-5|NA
CASSVSRLGNQPQHF
TGTGCCAGCAGCGTTTCCCGTTTGGGCAATCAGCCCCAGCATTTT
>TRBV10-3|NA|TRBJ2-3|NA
CAISASSSTDTQYF
TGTGCCATCAGTGCAAGTTCTAGCACAGATACGCAGTATTTT
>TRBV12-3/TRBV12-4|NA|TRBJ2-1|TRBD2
CASIPTSGLAGVVAYNEQFF
TGTGCCAGCATTCCGACGTCGGGACTAGCGGGAGTCGTTGCATACAATGAGCAGTTCTTC
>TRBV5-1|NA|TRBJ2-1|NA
CASSPHIFGSSYNEQFF
TGCGCCAGCAGCCCCCATATTTTCGGGAGCTCCTACAATGAGCAGTTCTTC
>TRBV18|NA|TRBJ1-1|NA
CASSPLENTEAFF
TGTGCCAGCTCACCTCTGGAGAACACTGAAGCTTTCTTT
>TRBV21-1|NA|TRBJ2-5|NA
CASSGLAGDGRYQETQYF
TGTGCCAGCTCAGGACTAGCGGGGGACGGGAGGTACCAAGAGACCCAGTACTTC
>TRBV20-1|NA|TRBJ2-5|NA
CSAYLTFAETQYF
TGCAGTGCCTACCTAACGTTCGCGGAGACCCAGTACTTC
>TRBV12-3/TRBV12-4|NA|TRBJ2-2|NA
CASSLKEGGELFF
TGTGCCAGCAGTTTAAAAGAAGGCGGGGAGCTGTTTTTT
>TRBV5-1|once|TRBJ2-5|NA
CASSLLTGTGRTQYF
TGCGCCAGCAGCCTACTAACAGGGACTGGGCGGACCCAGTACTTC
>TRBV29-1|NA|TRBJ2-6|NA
CSAGGGRSSSGANVLTF
TGCAGCGCCGGGGGCGGCCGATCGAGCTCTGGGGCCAACGTCCTGACTTTC
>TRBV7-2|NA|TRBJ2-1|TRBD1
CASSFEGAEYNEQFF
TGTGCCAGCAGCTTTGAGGGGGCGGAGTACAATGAGCAGTTCTTC
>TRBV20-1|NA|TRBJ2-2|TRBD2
CSASRLAGTGELFF
TGCAGTGCTAGCCGTCTAGCGGGCACCGGGGAGCTGTTTTTT
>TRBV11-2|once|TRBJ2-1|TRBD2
CASSTGSGEQFF
TGTGCCAGCAGCACCGGTAGCGGGGAGCAGTTCTTC